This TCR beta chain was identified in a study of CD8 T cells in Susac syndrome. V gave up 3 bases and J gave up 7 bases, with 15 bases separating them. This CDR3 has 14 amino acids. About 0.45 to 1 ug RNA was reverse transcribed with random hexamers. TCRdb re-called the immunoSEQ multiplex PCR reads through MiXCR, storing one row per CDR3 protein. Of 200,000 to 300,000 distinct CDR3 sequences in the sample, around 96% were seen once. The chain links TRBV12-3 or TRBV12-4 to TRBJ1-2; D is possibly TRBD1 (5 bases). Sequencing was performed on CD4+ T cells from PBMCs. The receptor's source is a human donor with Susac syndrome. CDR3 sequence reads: CASSLGRRKGGYTF. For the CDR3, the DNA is TGTGCCAGCAGTTTGGGGCGGAGGAAAGGTGGCTACACCTTC.